This TCR beta chain was sequenced for a study of blood T cells in healthy people across ages (dated by TCRdb to between 2014 and 2017). Some background on the complete study: In model experiments, roughly one uniquely barcoded TCR beta cDNA molecule per two T cells was captured by template switching. The study measured age-related changes in TCR beta repertoire diversity using deep sequencing normalized with unique cDNA molecular identifiers. Four age groups were formed from the donors: young (average roughly 15 years), middle-aged (less than 40), aged (around 68) and long-lived (82). To avoid experimental bias, donors of different ages were spread randomly across the sequencing lanes. Two additional independent replicas of 1 million unique cDNA reads from the same blood draw were analyzed for two donors (one aged 18 to 30 and one aged 80 or older).

The investigation overall reported the following: Estimates of total diversity based on one million sequenced T cells were regarded as lower bounds and as underestimates. As age increased, observed TCR beta diversity per million T cells dropped in a roughly linear way, and a significant reduction was already evident by age 40. The long-lived group showed more naive CD4+ T cells, fewer expanded clones and increased TCR diversity than the aged group, suggesting age selection. The percentage of naive T cells measured by flow cytometry correlated strongly with observed TCR beta diversity. Bulk unsorted PBMC profiling prevented conclusive comparison of naive and antigen-experienced compartments. Because donor CMV infection status was unknown, age-related changes in expanded clonotypes were potentially confounded.

In the case of this clonotype: Its antigen has not been determined. Base qualities are not provided; no much larger clone lies one nucleotide away.

Donors were 40 or so systemically healthy Caucasian individuals from Russia aged 6 to 90 years. Around 10 milliliters of peripheral blood were collected from each donor into EDTA-treated Vacutainer tubes. PBMCs were isolated by Ficoll-Paque density-gradient centrifugation, with at least 7 million obtained per sample. Total RNA was extracted from PBMCs with Trizol reagent, with at least 5.5 micrograms obtained per sample. The percentages of naive CD45RAhigh/CD27high T cells were determined by flow cytometry on a PBMC aliquot from every donor. Libraries were built with 5' RACE. Sequencing took place on an Illumina HiSeq 2500. A second PCR of roughly 7 to 11 cycles was performed with a sample-barcoded 5' primer and a J-beta primer mix. A unique molecular identifier was introduced onto each TCR beta cDNA molecule by a template-switch 5' adaptor carrying 12 random nucleotides. At least 2.5 million CDR3-containing paired-end reads were obtained from each sample. First-strand cDNA synthesis was performed from all RNA using the Mint cDNA synthesis kit, with priming by a TRBC-specific oligonucleotide. Following uracil-DNA glycosylase treatment, all cDNA underwent a first 18-cycle PCR with the universal primers M1SS and BC2_uni_R. In the paper's pipeline: Each sample was normalized by randomly selecting 1 million high-quality reads, each carrying a distinct molecular identifier. Instead of being binned into consensus sequences, reads that shared molecular identifiers were thrown out. MiTCR, set to a Q25 quality threshold and the strictest error-elimination algorithm, was used for CDR3 identification, clonotype clustering and error correction. A nonparametric unseen species model with Euler transformation was used to estimate a lower bound on total TCR beta diversity. The raw public reads went through TCRdb reprocessing: fastp at Q25, MiXCR clone calling, in-frame beta chains kept. Entries that share a CDR3 protein sequence are merged under the most common genes and DNA. In this record, the V and J calls reflect TCRdb's handling and not the investigators' own analysis. The sample data list around 1,000,000 distinct CDR3 sequences, and under 40% of these were observed just once. The ten largest clones add up to around 13% of the sample.

The receptor comes from a man aged 18 to 30 in good health. The sample comprised blood.

The nucleotide sequence reads TGCAGCGTTGAAGGTCGAACGAACACCGGGGAGCTGTTTTTT. It translates to CSVEGRTNTGELFF. Rearrangement joined TRBV29-1 to TRBJ2-2; the D gene assignment is ambiguous. Inclusive of the bounding cysteine and phenylalanine, the CDR3 is 14 residues long. Here the CDR3 DNA is all that survives: 42 bases in frame from base 1. Based on the germline V gene, the CDR1 and CDR2 sequences are SQVTM and ANQGSEA. At the junction V is shortened by 1 base and J by 0 bases, with 6 bases in between.